This T cell receptor beta chain emerged from a study of cytomegalovirus exposure and HLA in healthy donors. In the PCR, 60 Vbeta and 13 Jbeta primers were used. The protocol was immunoSEQ multiplex PCR, while the TCRdb copy is restricted to in-frame clones and leaves out a portion. The data show 95,000 to 150,000 clones, with over 70% seen just once and around 4.2% held by the top ten. The sequenced sample consisted of PBMCs. The TCR was taken from a woman aged 40-49 years in good health and CMV-seronegative.

CDR3 DNA: TGTGCCAGCAGCCAAGGGGGGATTGGGAGGCGAGAGACCCAGTACTTC. The encoded protein is CASSQGGIGRRETQYF. The chain links TRBV14 to TRBJ2-5; D may be TRBD2 (6 bases). V was shortened by 1 base and J by 4 bases, with 16 bases between the two germline ends. There are 16 residues in the CDR3. Germline V gives CDR1 SGHDN, CDR2 FVKESK.